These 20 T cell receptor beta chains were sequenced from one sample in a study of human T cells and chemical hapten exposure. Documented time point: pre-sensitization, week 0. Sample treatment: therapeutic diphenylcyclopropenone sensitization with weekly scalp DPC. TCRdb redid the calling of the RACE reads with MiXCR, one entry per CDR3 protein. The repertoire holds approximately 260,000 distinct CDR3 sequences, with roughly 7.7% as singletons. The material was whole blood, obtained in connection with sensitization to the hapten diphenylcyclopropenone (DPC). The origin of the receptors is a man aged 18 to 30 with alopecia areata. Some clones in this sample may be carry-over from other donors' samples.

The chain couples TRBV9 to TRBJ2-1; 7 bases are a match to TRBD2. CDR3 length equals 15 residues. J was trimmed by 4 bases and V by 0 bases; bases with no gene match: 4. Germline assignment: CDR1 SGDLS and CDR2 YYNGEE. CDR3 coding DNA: TGTGCCAGCAGCGTAGAGGCTAGCGGATACAATGAGCAGTTCTTC. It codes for CASSVEASGYNEQFF.

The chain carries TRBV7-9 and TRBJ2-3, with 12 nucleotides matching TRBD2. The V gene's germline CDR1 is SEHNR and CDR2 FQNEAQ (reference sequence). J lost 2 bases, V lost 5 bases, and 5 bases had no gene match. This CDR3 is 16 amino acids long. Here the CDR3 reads CASSVASGGATDTQYF. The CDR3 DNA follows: TGTGCCAGCAGCGTCGCTAGCGGGGGGGCCACAGATACGCAGTATTTT.

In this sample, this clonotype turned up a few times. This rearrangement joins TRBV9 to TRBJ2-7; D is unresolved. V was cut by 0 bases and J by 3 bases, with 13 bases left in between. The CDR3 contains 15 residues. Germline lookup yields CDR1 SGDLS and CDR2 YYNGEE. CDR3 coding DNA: TGTGCCAGCAGCGTAGGTCCGGGCCCCAACTACGAGCAGTACTTC. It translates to CASSVGPGPNYEQYF.

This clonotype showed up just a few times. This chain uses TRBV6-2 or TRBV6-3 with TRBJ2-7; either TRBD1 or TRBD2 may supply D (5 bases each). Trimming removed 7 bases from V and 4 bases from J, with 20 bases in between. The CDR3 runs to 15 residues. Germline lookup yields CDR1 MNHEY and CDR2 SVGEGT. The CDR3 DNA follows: TGTGCCAGCACCCCAGGTGAGAGGGGCTCATACGAGCAGTACGTC. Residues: CASTPGERGSYEQYV.

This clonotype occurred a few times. As DNA, the CDR3 is TGTGCCAGCAGTTACAGTCCGGGACAGGGGGGCTATGGCTACACCTTC. Translating it yields CASSYSPGQGGYGYTF. V is TRBV6-5 and J is TRBJ1-2; 11 bases map to TRBD1. The V gene end was trimmed by 2 bases and the J gene end by 4 bases; junction bases not matched to a gene: 6. Per the germline V gene, CDR1 is MNHEY and CDR2 is SVGAGI. The CDR3 is 16 amino acids.

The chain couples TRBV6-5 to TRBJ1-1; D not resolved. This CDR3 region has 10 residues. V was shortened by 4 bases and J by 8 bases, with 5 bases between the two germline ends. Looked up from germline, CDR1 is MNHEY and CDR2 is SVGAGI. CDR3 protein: CASSSTEAFF. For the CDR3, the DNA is TGTGCCAGCAGTTCGACAGAAGCTTTCTTT.

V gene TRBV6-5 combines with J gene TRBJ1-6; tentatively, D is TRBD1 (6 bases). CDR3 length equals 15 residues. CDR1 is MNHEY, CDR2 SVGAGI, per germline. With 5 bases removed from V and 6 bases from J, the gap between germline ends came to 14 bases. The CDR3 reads CASSISGVSNSPLHF. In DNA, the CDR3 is TGTGCCAGCAGTATTTCAGGGGTCAGTAATTCACCCCTCCACTTT.

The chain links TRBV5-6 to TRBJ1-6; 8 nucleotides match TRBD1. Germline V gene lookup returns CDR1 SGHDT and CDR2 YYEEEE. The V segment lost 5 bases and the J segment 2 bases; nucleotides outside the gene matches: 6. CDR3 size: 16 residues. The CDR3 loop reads CASSRGDRPYNSPLHF. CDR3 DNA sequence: TGTGCCAGCAGTCGAGGGGACAGGCCCTATAATTCACCCCTCCACTTT.

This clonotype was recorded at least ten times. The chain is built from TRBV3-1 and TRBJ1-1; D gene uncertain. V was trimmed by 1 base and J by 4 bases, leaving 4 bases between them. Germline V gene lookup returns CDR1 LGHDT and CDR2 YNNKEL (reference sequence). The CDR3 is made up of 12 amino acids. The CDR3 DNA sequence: TGTGCCAGCAGCCAAGGGGTCACTGAAGCTTTCTTT. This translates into CASSQGVTEAFF.

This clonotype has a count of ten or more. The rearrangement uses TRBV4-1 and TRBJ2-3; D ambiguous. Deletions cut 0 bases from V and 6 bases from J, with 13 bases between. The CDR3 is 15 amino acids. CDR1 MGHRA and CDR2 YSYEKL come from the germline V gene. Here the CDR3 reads CASSQETPRSDTQYF. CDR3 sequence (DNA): TGCGCCAGCAGCCAAGAGACGCCTAGGTCTGATACGCAGTATTTT.

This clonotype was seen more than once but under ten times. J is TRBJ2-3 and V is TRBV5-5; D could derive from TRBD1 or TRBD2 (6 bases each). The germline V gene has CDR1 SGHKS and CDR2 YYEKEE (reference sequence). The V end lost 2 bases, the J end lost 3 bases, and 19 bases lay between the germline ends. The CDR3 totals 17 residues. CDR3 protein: CASSFEGGRGVTDTQYF. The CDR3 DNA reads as TGTGCCAGCAGCTTCGAAGGGGGGCGCGGGGTGACAGATACGCAGTATTTT.

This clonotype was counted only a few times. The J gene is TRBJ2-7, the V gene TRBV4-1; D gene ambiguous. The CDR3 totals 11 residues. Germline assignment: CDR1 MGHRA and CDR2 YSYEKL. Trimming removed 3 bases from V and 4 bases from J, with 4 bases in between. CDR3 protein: CASSQNYEQYF. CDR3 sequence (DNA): TGCGCCAGCAGCCAGAATTACGAGCAGTACTTC.

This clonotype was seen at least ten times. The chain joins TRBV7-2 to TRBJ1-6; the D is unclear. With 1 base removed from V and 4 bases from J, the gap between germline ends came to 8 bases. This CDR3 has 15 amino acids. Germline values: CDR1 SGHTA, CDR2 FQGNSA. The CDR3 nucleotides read TGTGCCAGCAGCTTAGTGGCCGAATATAATTCACCCCTCCACTTT. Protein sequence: CASSLVAEYNSPLHF.

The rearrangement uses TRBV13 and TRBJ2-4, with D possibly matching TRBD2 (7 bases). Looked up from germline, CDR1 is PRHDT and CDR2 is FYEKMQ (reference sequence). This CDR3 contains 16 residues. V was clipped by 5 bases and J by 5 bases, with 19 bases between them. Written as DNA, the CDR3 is TGTGCCAGCAGCGCCCCCGGAACGGGGGGCCAAAACATTCAGTACTTC. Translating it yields CASSAPGTGGQNIQYF.

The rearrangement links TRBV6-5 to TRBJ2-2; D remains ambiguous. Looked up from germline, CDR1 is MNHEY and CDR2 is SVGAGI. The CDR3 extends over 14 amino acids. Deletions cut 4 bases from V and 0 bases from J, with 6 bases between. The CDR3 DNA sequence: TGTGCCAGCAGTTGGGCAACGAACACCGGGGAGCTGTTTTTT. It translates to CASSWATNTGELFF.

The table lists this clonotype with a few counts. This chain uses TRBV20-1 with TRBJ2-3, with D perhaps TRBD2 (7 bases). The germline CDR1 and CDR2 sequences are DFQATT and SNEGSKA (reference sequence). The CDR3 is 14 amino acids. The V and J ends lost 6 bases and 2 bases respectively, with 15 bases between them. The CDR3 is CSARRGANTDTQYF. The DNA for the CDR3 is TGCAGTGCCCGCCGGGGGGCCAACACAGATACGCAGTATTTT.

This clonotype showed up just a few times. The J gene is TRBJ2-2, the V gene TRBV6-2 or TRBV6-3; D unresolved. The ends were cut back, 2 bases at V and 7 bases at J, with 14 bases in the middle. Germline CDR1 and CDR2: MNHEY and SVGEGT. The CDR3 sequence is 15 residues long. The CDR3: CASSYGKNFIGELFF. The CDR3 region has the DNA TGTGCCAGCAGTTACGGGAAGAATTTCATCGGGGAGCTGTTTTTT.

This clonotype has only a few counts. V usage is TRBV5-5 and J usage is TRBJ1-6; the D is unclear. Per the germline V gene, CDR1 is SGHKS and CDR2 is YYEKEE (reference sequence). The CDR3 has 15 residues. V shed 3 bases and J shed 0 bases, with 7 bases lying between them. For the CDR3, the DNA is TGTGCCAGCAGCTCCGGCCGCTCCTATAATTCACCCCTCCACTTT. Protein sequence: CASSSGRSYNSPLHF.

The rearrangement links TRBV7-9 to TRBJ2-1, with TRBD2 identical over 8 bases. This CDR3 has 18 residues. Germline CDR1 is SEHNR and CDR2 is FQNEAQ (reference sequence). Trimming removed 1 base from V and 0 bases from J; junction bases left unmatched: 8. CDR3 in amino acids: CASSLGEAGGPSYNEQFF. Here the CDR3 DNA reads TGTGCCAGCAGCTTAGGTGAGGCGGGGGGTCCCTCCTACAATGAGCAGTTCTTC.

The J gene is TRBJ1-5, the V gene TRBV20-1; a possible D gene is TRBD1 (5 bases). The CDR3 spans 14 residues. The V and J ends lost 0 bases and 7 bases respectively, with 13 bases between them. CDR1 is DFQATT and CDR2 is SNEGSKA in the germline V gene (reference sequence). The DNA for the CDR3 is TGCAGTGCTAGAGATTCGGGAGGGACGCAGCCCCAGCATTTT. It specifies CSARDSGGTQPQHF.